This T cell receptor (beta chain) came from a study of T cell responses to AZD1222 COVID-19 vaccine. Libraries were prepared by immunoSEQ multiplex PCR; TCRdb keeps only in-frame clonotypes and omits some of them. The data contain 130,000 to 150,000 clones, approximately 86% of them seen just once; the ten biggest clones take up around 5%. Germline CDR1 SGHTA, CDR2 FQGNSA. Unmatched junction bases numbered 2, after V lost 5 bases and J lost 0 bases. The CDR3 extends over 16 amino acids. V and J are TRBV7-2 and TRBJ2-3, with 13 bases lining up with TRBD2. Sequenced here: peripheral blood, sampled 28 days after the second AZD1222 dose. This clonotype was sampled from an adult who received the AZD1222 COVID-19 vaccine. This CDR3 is CASSTGLAGSTDTQYF. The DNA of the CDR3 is TGTGCCAGCAGCACGGGACTAGCGGGAAGCACAGATACGCAGTATTTT.